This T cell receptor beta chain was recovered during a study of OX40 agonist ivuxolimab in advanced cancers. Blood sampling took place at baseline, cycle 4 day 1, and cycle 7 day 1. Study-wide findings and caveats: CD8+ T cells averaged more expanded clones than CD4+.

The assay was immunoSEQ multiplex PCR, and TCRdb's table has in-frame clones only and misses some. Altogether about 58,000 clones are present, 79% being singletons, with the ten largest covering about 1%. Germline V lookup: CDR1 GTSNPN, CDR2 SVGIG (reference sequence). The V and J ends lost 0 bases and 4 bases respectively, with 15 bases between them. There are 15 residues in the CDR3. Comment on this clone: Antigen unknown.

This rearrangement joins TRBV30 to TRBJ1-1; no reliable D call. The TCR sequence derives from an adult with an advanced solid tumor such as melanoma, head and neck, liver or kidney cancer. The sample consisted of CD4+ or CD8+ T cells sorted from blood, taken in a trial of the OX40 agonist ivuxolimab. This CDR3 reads CAWSVPRAFGTEAFF. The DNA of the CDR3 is TGTGCCTGGAGTGTACCTAGGGCTTTTGGCACTGAAGCTTTCTTT.